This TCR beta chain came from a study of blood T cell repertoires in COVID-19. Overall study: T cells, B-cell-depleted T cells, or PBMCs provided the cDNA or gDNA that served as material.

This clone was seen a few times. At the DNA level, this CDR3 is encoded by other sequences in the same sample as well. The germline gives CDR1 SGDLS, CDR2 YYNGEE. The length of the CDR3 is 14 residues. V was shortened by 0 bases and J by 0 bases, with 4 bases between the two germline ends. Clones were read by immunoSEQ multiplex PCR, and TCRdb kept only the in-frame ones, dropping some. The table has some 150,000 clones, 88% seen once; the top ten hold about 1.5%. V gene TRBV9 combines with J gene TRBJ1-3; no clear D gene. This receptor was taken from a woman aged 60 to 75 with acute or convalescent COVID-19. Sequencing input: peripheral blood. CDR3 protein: CASSVAVSGNTIYF. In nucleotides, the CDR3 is TGTGCCAGCAGCGTAGCAGTCTCTGGAAACACCATATATTTT.